This TCR beta chain was captured in a study of OX40 agonist ivuxolimab in advanced cancers. Describing the broader study: The costimulatory receptor OX40 (CD134) was targeted by ivuxolimab, a fully human IgG2 agonistic monoclonal antibody. Three dose-escalation patients achieved partial responses, one with hepatocellular carcinoma and two with cutaneous melanoma. The paper covers the monotherapy dose-escalation part of the phase I ivuxolimab trial, which included N of about 50 patients. Intravenous ivuxolimab was administered to patients every 2 weeks at six dose levels: 0.01, 0.1, 0.3, 1.5, 3 and 10 mg/kg. Peripheral TCRbeta sequencing aimed to test whether ivuxolimab altered TCR sequence diversity and caused clonal T-cell expansion. The dose-escalation cohort was 82.7% male with a mean age of roughly 62 years, ranging from roughly 20 to 80. Of the approximately 50 dose-escalation patients, hepatocellular carcinoma was present in roughly 19, melanoma in some 15, renal cell carcinoma in 9 and head and neck cancer in 9. Prior anti-PD-1, anti-PD-L1 or anti-CTLA-4 therapy was permitted, and checkpoint inhibitors had been received by around 39% of dose-escalation patients. On the study overall, not on this receptor specifically: Low levels of normalized T-cell clonal expansion were also shown by some nonresponding patients. At doses of 0.1 to 3.0 mg/kg, clonal expansion of both CD4+ and CD8+ T cells in blood was seen between baseline and week 6. In partial responders in the 0.1-3.0 mg/kg groups, normalized peripheral clonal expansion was found to be among the lowest, especially among CD8+ T cells. After ivuxolimab, more expanded clones were found on average in CD8+ T cells than in CD4+ T cells. Which antigens the clonally expanded peripheral T cells were specific for was not determined.

Patients with autoimmune disease history or receiving systemic immunosuppression were excluded from the trial. In every dose cohort, peripheral blood was drawn for TCR sequencing at baseline, cycle 4 day 1, and cycle 7 day 1. Samples were obtained from an open-label, multicenter, first-in-human phase I dose-escalation trial of ivuxolimab. The trial enrolled adults with locally advanced or metastatic head and neck squamous cell, hepatocellular, melanoma or renal cell carcinoma. CD4+ and CD8+ T cells were sorted separately from peripheral blood before TCR sequencing. The CDR3, from cysteine to phenylalanine, totals 13 residues. The kept DNA is CDR3 alone, 39 bases in frame from the first base. CDR1 and CDR2 were assigned from the germline V gene as SQVTM and ANQGSEA. V is clipped by 7 bases and J by 6 bases, and the sequence between their germline boundaries is 19 bases long. To note about this clone: The target of this receptor is not known. No much larger clone exists at a distance of one base, and base qualities are not known.

Genomic DNA was isolated from the sorted cells so that the TCRbeta CDR3 region could be sequenced. The immunoSEQ Assay was used to sequence the TCRbeta CDR3 regions. TCRdb re-hosts the immuneACCESS table, in-frame sequences only. Its copies lack some clones; in the studies checked, an unresolved V gene accounts for under half of them, and the cause for the rest is not known. The sample records roughly 20,000 clones, approximately 87% of which are singletons. The top ten hold around 31% of the sample. The source is an adult with an advanced solid tumor such as melanoma, head and neck, liver or kidney cancer. The sample was CD4+ or CD8+ T cells sorted from blood, taken in a trial of the OX40 agonist ivuxolimab. In this chain, TRBV29-1 is recombined with TRBJ2-7; TRBD2 might be the D gene, on 6 matching bases. The CDR3 region reads CSASRGLTAEQYF. In nucleotide form, the sequence is TGCAGCGCTTCCCGGGGACTTACGGCCGAGCAGTACTTC.